These T cell receptor beta chains were read from a single sample in a study of memory CD4+ T cells and cytomegalovirus serostatus. Sequencing was performed with immunoSEQ multiplex PCR; in TCRdb, only in-frame clones are kept and a portion is missing. The sample lists around 99,000 clones, about 80% occurring once. The specimen sequenced was memory CD4+ T cells from blood. These receptors were collected from an adult in good health and CMV-seropositive. Each CDR3 is given with its conserved first and last residue. The D gene is left open where the match is weak. Rows may omit the clone size; those that give it use once, few, many or a size class.

TRBJ1-1 TRBV7-9 . 14 . CASSQPPDNTEAFF TGTGCCAGCAGCCAACCGCCGGATAACACTGAAGCTTTCTTT
TRBJ2-5 TRBV2 TRBD2 14 . CASEWSSGRQTQYF TGTGCCAGCGAGTGGTCTAGCGGGAGACAGACCCAGTACTTC
TRBJ1-2 TRBV5-5 . 13 . CASSLSENYGYTF TGTGCCAGCAGCTTGTCGGAGAACTATGGCTACACCTTC
TRBJ2-2 TRBV7-2 TRBD2 14 . CASSPGGGAGELFF TGTGCCAGCAGCCCGGGAGGGGGTGCCGGGGAGCTGTTTTTT
TRBJ1-1 TRBV5-1 . 15 . CASSPGEGRNTEAFF TGCGCCAGCAGCCCCGGAGAGGGGAGGAACACTGAAGCTTTCTTT
TRBJ2-5 TRBV7-2 . 13 . CASSLSGQETQYF TGTGCCAGCAGCTTGAGCGGCCAAGAGACCCAGTACTTC
TRBJ1-2 TRBV27 TRBD1 13 . CASSLGDSYGYTF TGTGCCAGCAGTTTGGGGGACAGCTATGGCTACACCTTC
TRBJ2-3 TRBV5-4 TRBD1 16 . CASSMTGGANRNTQYF TGTGCCAGCAGCATGACAGGGGGGGCGAATAGGAATACGCAGTATTTT
TRBJ2-1 TRBV9 TRBD2 16 . CASSVQGTSGSHEQFF TGTGCCAGCAGCGTACAAGGGACTAGCGGGAGCCATGAGCAGTTCTTC
TRBJ2-4 TRBV30 . 13 . CAWSFRGGHIQYF TGTGCCTGGAGTTTTAGGGGCGGTCACATTCAGTACTTC
TRBJ1-2 TRBV5-1 . 13 . CASNAGGVYGYTF TGCGCCAGCAATGCCGGGGGCGTCTATGGCTACACCTTC
TRBJ1-5 TRBV4-1 TRBD1 15 . CASSQDRTGNQPQHF TGCGCCAGCAGCCAAGACAGGACAGGGAATCAGCCCCAGCATTTT
TRBJ1-4 TRBV4-2 . 12 . CASRNPNEKLFF TGTGCCAGCCGCAACCCTAATGAAAAACTGTTTTTT
TRBJ2-1 TRBV5-1 TRBD2 18 . CASSLFLAGAQAYNEQFF TGCGCCAGCAGCTTGTTTCTAGCGGGAGCGCAGGCCTACAATGAGCAGTTCTTC
TRBJ2-1 TRBV28 . 11 . CASSWSNEQFF TGTGCCAGCAGTTGGAGTAATGAGCAGTTCTTC
TRBJ2-1 TRBV5-1 TRBD1 15 . CASSLTGEPSNEQFF TGCGCCAGCAGCTTGACAGGGGAACCCTCCAATGAGCAGTTCTTC
TRBJ2-2 TRBV5-1 . 15 . CASSLSVLNTGELFF TGCGCCAGCAGCTTGTCCGTCCTGAACACCGGGGAGCTGTTTTTT
TRBJ2-1 TRBV4-2 . 15 . CASSQEVSSYNEQFF TGTGCCAGCAGCCAAGAGGTAAGCTCCTACAATGAGCAGTTCTTC
TRBJ2-7 TRBV9 . 15 . CASSPHGGAPYEQYF TGTGCCAGCAGCCCCCACGGCGGAGCCCCCTACGAGCAGTACTTC
TRBJ2-7 TRBV29-1 TRBD2 16 . CSVYSTSGSRAYEQYF TGCAGCGTTTATTCGACTAGCGGGAGTCGGGCCTACGAGCAGTACTTC
TRBJ2-1 TRBV12-5 TRBD1 15 . CASAPRQGAFNEQFF TGTGCTAGTGCTCCCCGACAGGGGGCATTCAATGAGCAGTTCTTC
TRBJ2-2 TRBV6-1 TRBD1 15 . CASKTGGAGTGELFF TGTGCCAGTAAGACAGGGGGCGCCGGCACCGGGGAGCTGTTTTTT
TRBJ1-2 TRBV18 . 17 . CASSLSILRRHSDGYTF TGTGCCAGCTCCTTGAGCATTCTACGGCGGCACAGCGATGGCTACACCTTC
TRBJ2-7 TRBV5-6 TRBD1 15 . CASSLVFRGRDEQYF TGTGCCAGCAGCTTGGTTTTTAGGGGGCGCGACGAGCAGTACTTC
TRBJ2-4 TRBV11-3 . 15 many CASSLGQGAKNIQYF TGTGCCAGCAGCTTGGGGCAGGGGGCCAAAAACATTCAGTACTTC
TRBJ1-2 TRBV5-1 . 14 few CASSLTPDNYGYTF TGCGCCAGCAGCTTGACACCGGATAACTATGGCTACACCTTC
TRBJ2-4 TRBV9 TRBD1 14 . CASNEGTAGNIQYF TGTGCCAGCAACGAGGGGACAGCTGGAAACATTCAGTACTTC
TRBJ2-1 TRBV10-1 TRBD2 16 . CASSGLAGGQWNEQFF TGCGCCAGCAGTGGCCTAGCGGGAGGGCAATGGAATGAGCAGTTCTTC
TRBJ2-7 TRBV7-2 TRBD1 14 . CASSSYGQGGEQYF TGTGCCAGCAGCTCCTACGGACAGGGGGGCGAGCAGTACTTC
TRBJ2-3 TRBV5-1 . 14 . CASTLAYSTDTQYF TGCGCCAGCACCCTAGCGTACAGCACAGATACGCAGTATTTT
TRBJ2-7 TRBV7-5 . 15 . CVRSRRTSGYYEQYF TGTGTCAGAAGCCGCCGGACTAGCGGGTACTACGAGCAGTACTTC
TRBJ2-7 TRBV29-1 TRBD2 11 . CSVGGISEQYF TGCAGCGTCGGGGGGATTTCCGAGCAGTACTTC
TRBJ1-1 TRBV7-9 . 13 once CASSLPQGIGAFF TGTGCCAGCAGCTTACCCCAGGGGATTGGAGCTTTCTTT
TRBJ2-7 TRBV29-1 TRBD2 12 . CSVDAGGDEQYF TGCAGCGTTGACGCGGGAGGAGACGAGCAGTACTTC
TRBJ2-6 TRBV19 . 16 . CASSIGPSTGANVLTF TGTGCCAGTAGTATAGGACCGAGCACTGGGGCCAACGTCCTGACTTTC
TRBJ2-6 TRBV6-1 . 16 . CASSEYGGSGANVLTF TGTGCCAGCAGCGAATACGGAGGCTCTGGGGCCAACGTCCTGACTTTC
TRBJ2-3 TRBV11-2 . 13 . CASSLVDANTQYF TGTGCCAGCAGCTTAGTGGACGCAAATACGCAGTATTTT
TRBJ2-5 TRBV7-2 . 15 . CASSLSVQRQETQYF TGTGCCAGCAGCTTGAGTGTGCAGCGGCAAGAGACCCAGTACTTC
TRBJ2-1 TRBV27 TRBD1 13 . CASSSGTVPAQFF TGTGCCAGCAGTTCCGGGACAGTACCGGCGCAGTTCTTC
TRBJ1-5 TRBV10-1 . 14 . CASSVDSSNQPQHF TGCGCCAGCAGCGTGGACAGTAGCAATCAGCCCCAGCATTTT
TRBJ2-5 TRBV7-9 TRBD2 15 . CASSLGGGIQETQYF TGTGCCAGCAGCCTCGGCGGGGGGATTCAAGAGACCCAGTACTTC
TRBJ1-5 TRBV5-8 TRBD1 15 . CASSARDRGNQPQHF TGTGCCAGCAGCGCCCGGGACAGGGGGAATCAGCCCCAGCATTTT
TRBJ1-2 TRBV9 . 13 . CASSVDGLNGYTF TGTGCCAGCAGCGTAGATGGGCTTAATGGCTACACCTTC
TRBJ2-5 TRBV19 . 15 few CASSIDSGHGETQYF TGTGCCAGTAGTATAGATAGCGGCCACGGAGAGACCCAGTACTTC
TRBJ2-7 TRBV28 . 15 . CASSFEGKGAYEQYF TGTGCCAGCAGTTTTGAAGGAAAGGGGGCCTACGAGCAGTACTTC
TRBJ1-5 TRBV27 TRBD1 17 once CASSLSAGTGDYQPQHF TGTGCCAGCAGTTTATCCGCCGGGACAGGGGATTATCAGCCCCAGCATTTT
TRBJ2-1 TRBV9 . 16 . CASSVKGHGSYNEQFF TGTGCCAGCAGCGTAAAGGGCCACGGCTCCTACAATGAGCAGTTCTTC
TRBJ1-2 TRBV7-9 . 17 . CASSLDDSSWSNYGYTF TGTGCCAGCAGCTTAGATGACAGCTCCTGGTCTAACTATGGCTACACCTTC
TRBJ2-2 TRBV6-5 . 15 once CASSYQGFGTGELFF TGTGCCAGCAGTTACCAGGGGTTTGGGACCGGGGAGCTGTTTTTT
TRBJ1-1 TRBV28 TRBD1 14 . CASRTGQANTEAFF TGTGCCAGCAGAACGGGACAGGCCAACACTGAAGCTTTCTTT
TRBJ1-5 TRBV18 TRBD1 23 once CASSPDSNPMLTGTGALNQPQHF TGTGCCAGCTCACCGGATTCCAACCCGATGCTTACCGGGACAGGGGCCTTGAATCAGCCCCAGCATTTT
TRBJ2-5 TRBV5-4 TRBD2 17 . CASSLPTSGRRQETQYF TGTGCCAGCAGCCTACCAACTAGCGGGAGACGGCAAGAGACCCAGTACTTC